This entry describes one T cell receptor (beta chain). What it binds is unknown. These data come from a study of CD8 T cells in ankylosing spondylitis. The V gene end was trimmed by 6 bases and the J gene end by 3 bases; junction bases not matched to a gene: 7. The CDR3 is 14 amino acids. TCRdb ran MiXCR on the 5' RACE reads and lists one entry per CDR3 protein. This table has some 700,000 distinct CDR3 sequences, around 17% appearing once. General study findings and limits: Made up of fewer than ten highly homologous variants, a TCR beta motif appeared characteristic of ankylosing spondylitis blood.

This sequence joins TRBV12-3 or TRBV12-4 and TRBJ2-7, with TRBD1 matching over 8 bases. The sequence was collected from a male donor with ankylosing spondylitis. Sequencing used blood, either unsorted or a sorted T cell fraction (not recorded which). CDR3 amino acids: CASSPGQAGYEQYF. The CDR3 nucleotides are TGTGCCAGCAGCCCGGGACAGGCAGGCTACGAGCAGTACTTC.